This T cell receptor beta chain was obtained from a study of beta chain features in type 1 diabetes. The investigators reverse transcribed all of the isolated RNA, so they sequenced expressed TCRB transcripts. TCRdb keeps only in-frame clones here, not all; method: immunoSEQ multiplex PCR. This table holds around 56,000 clones, roughly 50% found once. Study-wide points: Moderate yet significant TCRB CDR3 shortening was seen in Type 1 diabetes patients in all four CD4+ subsets.

In the case of this clone: What it recognizes is unknown.

Germline CDR1 is SNHLY and CDR2 is FYNNEI. The CDR3 contains 14 residues. The ends lost 6 bases at V and 4 bases at J; junction bases unmatched: 7. This TCR derives from a woman in her forties with type 1 diabetes. The V call is TRBV2, the J call TRBJ1-1, with 8 bases fitting TRBD1. Sequencing was carried out using Tregs from blood. Written as DNA, the CDR3 is TGTGCCAGCAGCCGGACAGGGATTAGCACTGAAGCTTTCTTT. It translates to CASSRTGISTEAFF.